These 10 T cell receptor beta chains came from one sample sequenced in a study of regulatory T cells in long-lasting Graves disease. The time point: newly diagnosed GD, antithyroid drugs for less than 3 months. Isolated PBMC RNA provided the starting material for the TCR library. Sequencing libraries for TCR beta were prepared with iRepertoire HTBI primers and Arm-PCR of CDR3 regions. TCRdb recomputed calls from the multiplex PCR reads with MiXCR, one row per CDR3 protein. The profile covers about 530,000 distinct CDR3 sequences, with roughly a sixth appearing a single time and 25% taken by the ten largest. These data were likewise used in another study, on T cells in Graves' hyperthyroidism and ophthalmopathy.

Specimen: peripheral blood mononuclear cells (PBMCs), collected at new diagnosis, from a patient treated with antithyroid drugs. These receptors originate from a woman aged 40-65 years with Graves disease.

Remarks on this clonotype: A much larger clone is a single base away; this may be a read error. The V call is TRBV3-1, the J call TRBJ2-3; D unresolved. In germline, CDR1 is LGHDT, CDR2 YNNKEL (reference sequence). V was clipped by 3 bases and J by 5 bases, with 15 bases between them. The CDR3 has 15 residues. CDR3 DNA sequence: TGTGCCAGCAGCCACGACCCGAGCCAGGAAGATACGCAGTATTTT. It is translated as CASSHDPSQEDTQYF.

This chain joins TRBV3-1 and TRBJ1-2, with D tentatively TRBD1 (6 bases). V shed 6 bases and J shed 4 bases, with 15 bases lying between them. The CDR3 consists of 14 residues. Germline V gene sequence: CDR1 LGHDT, CDR2 YNNKEL (reference sequence). CDR3: CASRGAGAVYGYTF. CDR3 nucleotides: TGTGCCAGCAGGGGGGCAGGGGCTGTCTATGGCTACACCTTC.

Many counts were recorded for this clonotype. The chain joins TRBV12-3 or TRBV12-4 to TRBJ1-1; D not certain. The V gene lost 6 bases and the J gene lost 5 bases, with 10 bases spanning the gap. This CDR3 region has 12 residues. The CDR3 coding sequence is TGTGCCAGCAGCTCAACAGTAACTGAAGCTTTCTTT. It translates to CASSSTVTEAFF.

This clonotype showed up many times. This rearrangement joins TRBV4-1 to TRBJ2-5; weak D call: TRBD1 (5 bases). CDR3 length: 14 residues. V was trimmed by 1 base and J by 3 bases, leaving 9 bases between them. Looked up from germline, CDR1 is MGHRA and CDR2 is YSYEKL. CDR3 loop: CASSQGAGKETQYF. The CDR3 DNA sequence: TGCGCCAGCAGCCAAGGGGCAGGGAAAGAGACCCAGTACTTC.

Details on this clonotype: The junction departs from the called germline gene at one end, perhaps through a read error. This chain uses TRBV7-2 with TRBJ2-1; D is possibly TRBD2 (5 bases). Germline V gene sequence: CDR1 SGHTA, CDR2 FQGNSA. The CDR3 is made up of 16 amino acids. DNA of the CDR3: TGTGCCAGCAGCCCTGTGGTAACCCCGGGGTACAACGAGCAGTTCTTC. It codes for CASSPVVTPGYNEQFF.

The chain has TRBV12-3 or TRBV12-4 and TRBJ1-2; 7 nucleotides line up with TRBD1. Losses at the gene ends were 4 bases for V and 8 bases for J; bases not matched to a gene: 7. The CDR3 spans 13 residues. The CDR3 loop is CASSYSGGDGYTF. The CDR3 DNA reads as TGTGCCAGCAGTTACTCAGGGGGGGACGGCTACACCTTC.

This clonotype has a count of ten or more. A junction end diverges from the germline sequence, so it may reflect a read error. The J gene is TRBJ1-5, the V gene TRBV6-4; perhaps TRBD1 as D (6 bases). CDR1 MRHNA and CDR2 SNTAGT come from the germline V gene. The CDR3 loop spans 13 amino acids. CDR3 sequence: CASSYSGAQPQHF. In DNA, the CDR3 is TGTGCCAGCAGTTACTCGGGGGCTCAGCCCCAGCATTTT.

In its sample, this clonotype was seen a few times. This chain uses TRBV20-1 with TRBJ1-4; the D is unclear. There are 14 residues in the CDR3. V was pared by 5 bases and J by 6 bases, with 16 bases between. The germline CDR1 and CDR2 sequences are DFQATT and SNEGSKA (reference sequence). The CDR3 sequence is CSARRAFIYEKLFF. In DNA form, the CDR3 reads TGCAGTGCTCGACGGGCTTTTATTTATGAAAAACTGTTTTTT.

This clonotype came up a few times. V gene TRBV5-1 combines with J gene TRBJ2-4; 7 bases map to TRBD2. The J call may be in error: the DNA end matches TRBJ2-5 better. This CDR3 contains 14 residues. CDR1 and CDR2 from the germline V gene are SGHRS and YFSETQ. CDR3: CASSNWEGGETQYF. CDR3 DNA: TGCGCCAGCAGCAATTGGGAGGGAGGAGAGACCCAGTACTTC.

This clonotype was seen at least ten times. The rearrangement joins TRBV6-1 to TRBJ1-5, with TRBD1 identical over 8 bases. Unmatched junction bases numbered 9, after V lost 5 bases and J lost 6 bases. Looked up from germline, CDR1 is MNHNS and CDR2 is SASEGT. This CDR3 spans 15 amino acids. The CDR3 region is CASSLNRGWAQPQHF. The CDR3 coding sequence is TGTGCCAGCAGTCTCAACAGGGGGTGGGCTCAGCCCCAGCATTTT.